The 28 T cell receptor beta chains below come from one sample, sequenced in a study of T cells in Graves' hyperthyroidism and ophthalmopathy (dated by TCRdb to between 2017 and 2020). Receptors were amplified or captured by multiplex PCR. The sequencer listed for this sample is Illumina HiSeq 2000. The TCR beta CDR3 regions were amplified from the RNA transcripts. A first-round RT-PCR of the TCR CDR3 used the HTBI primer set with the Qiagen OneStep RT-PCR kit. TCRdb passed the public sequencing reads through fastp at Q25 and MiXCR, retaining productive beta sequences. Rows with one shared CDR3 protein collapse into an entry with the most common genes and DNA. The sample data list 490,000 or so distinct CDR3 sequences, and 35% to 50% of these were observed just once. About 43% of the sample lies in the top ten. Sequencing was done on a sample of peripheral blood or thyroid tissue (not recorded which). Every receptor here comes from an adult woman with Graves' disease, either hyperthyroidism or ophthalmopathy (not recorded which).

This clonotype was seen just once. The rearrangement uses TRBV10-1 and TRBJ1-6; possibly TRBD1 for D (5 bases). Trimming took off 5 bases at V and 5 bases at J, with 7 bases between the two ends. CDR3 length: 13 residues. Germline loops: CDR1 WNHNN, CDR2 SYGVQD (reference sequence). CDR3 amino acids: CASSTGHNSPLHF. The DNA of the CDR3 is TGCGCCAGCAGTACGGGACATAATTCACCCCTCCACTTT.

The rearrangement joins TRBV2 to TRBJ1-5, with 11 bases lining up with TRBD1. V lost 8 bases, J lost 4 bases, and 4 bases stayed unmatched. The germline V gene encodes CDR1 SNHLY and CDR2 FYNNEI. The CDR3 length is 14 residues. The CDR3 loop is CASGDRGGNQPQHF. In DNA, the CDR3 is TGTGCCAGCGGGGACAGGGGGGGTAATCAGCCCCAGCATTTT.

The rearrangement joins TRBV9 to TRBJ2-5; TRBD1 aligns across 9 bases. V lost 3 bases and J lost 5; bases outside the gene matches: 8. The CDR3 spans 15 residues. CDR1 and CDR2 (germline): SGDLS, YYNGEE. The CDR3 sequence: CASSEQNRGRETQYF. CDR3 bases: TGTGCCAGCAGCGAACAAAACAGGGGGCGGGAGACCCAGTACTTC.

In this sample, this clonotype turned up many times. The chain links TRBV15 to TRBJ2-5, with TRBD2 identical over 8 bases. In germline, CDR1 is LNHNV, CDR2 YYDKDF (reference sequence). There are 15 residues in the CDR3. Trimming cost V 5 bases and J 5 bases; bases outside gene matches: 10. The CDR3 DNA reads as TGTGCCACCAGCCCCGGGGGAGCGGGAGAGGAGACCCAGTACTTC. This sequence encodes CATSPGGAGEETQYF.

This clonotype was observed at least ten times. The chain is built from TRBV6-2 or TRBV6-3 and TRBJ1-5; perhaps TRBD1 as D (5 bases). V was clipped by 0 bases and J by 8 bases, with 11 bases between them. Germline lookup yields CDR1 MNHEY and CDR2 SVGEGT. The CDR3 contains 14 residues. The CDR3 is CASSYSGPPKPQHF. CDR3 DNA sequence: TGTGCCAGCAGTTACTCGGGACCGCCTAAGCCCCAGCATTTT.

This clonotype was counted ten times or more. The chain combines TRBV5-5 with TRBJ1-3; 7 positions agree with TRBD1. CDR1 is SGHKS and CDR2 is YYEKEE in the germline V gene (reference sequence). V shed 3 bases, J shed 3 bases, and the junction held 6 bases outside the gene matches. The CDR3 is 15 amino acids. DNA for the CDR3: TGTGCCAGCAGCTCGGACAGGTCCTTTGGAAACACCATATATTTT. Amino acid sequence: CASSSDRSFGNTIYF.

The chain couples TRBV7-2 to TRBJ2-7; TRBD1 is a possible D gene (7 bases). There are 15 residues in the CDR3. Germline V lookup: CDR1 SGHTA, CDR2 FQGNSA. V lost 1 base and J 4 bases, leaving 14 bases between the germline ends. DNA for the CDR3: TGTGCCAGCAGCTTAGGACAGGGAGGTAATTACGAGCAGTACTTC. This translates into CASSLGQGGNYEQYF.

This clonotype was seen many times. The V and J genes are TRBV12-3 or TRBV12-4 and TRBJ1-5, with D uncertain. Trimming cost V 6 bases and J 11 bases, with 14 bases left between them. The CDR3 contains 12 residues. The CDR3 protein is CASSHSLDAQHF. Here the CDR3 DNA reads TGTGCCAGCAGCCACTCCCTCGACGCCCAGCATTTT.

The chain joins TRBV7-9 to TRBJ1-1; D is unresolved. V was shortened by 6 bases and J by 1 base, with 21 bases between the two germline ends. CDR1 and CDR2 from the germline V gene are SEHNR and FQNEAQ (reference sequence). There are 17 residues in the CDR3. As DNA, the CDR3 is TGTGCCAGCAGTCGACTAGCGGGAGGCCTATCGAACACTGAAGCTTTCTTT. This sequence encodes CASSRLAGGLSNTEAFF.

At least ten counts were recorded for this clonotype. The chain links TRBV2 to TRBJ1-3; D is possibly TRBD1 (5 bases). The ends were cut back, 4 bases at V and 2 bases at J, with 9 bases in the middle. The CDR3 has 14 residues. Germline V gene data show CDR1 as SNHLY and CDR2 as FYNNEI. Here the CDR3 reads CASSAGGPGNTIYF. The CDR3 coding sequence is TGTGCCAGCAGTGCGGGGGGTCCTGGAAACACCATATATTTT. The whole variable domain, filled in from reference TRBV2 and TRBJ1-3, reads EPEVTQTPSHQVTQMGQEVILRCVPISNHLYFYWYRQILGQKVEFLVSFYNNEISEKSEIFDDQFSVERPDGSNFTLKIRSTKLEDSAMYFCASSAGGPGNTIYFGEGSWLTVV.

V usage is TRBV13 and J usage is TRBJ1-2; D remains unclear. V lost 5 bases and J 5 bases, leaving 18 bases between the germline ends. The CDR3 has 15 residues. CDR1 and CDR2 from the germline V gene are PRHDT and FYEKMQ (reference sequence). The CDR3 spells CASSPRSEHSYGYTF. The CDR3 bases are TGTGCCAGCAGCCCGCGATCGGAGCACTCGTATGGCTACACCTTC.

The V gene is TRBV28, the J gene TRBJ2-7; no clear D. Trimming took off 2 bases at V and 1 base at J, with 9 bases between the two ends. Germline loops: CDR1 MDHEN, CDR2 SYDVKM. The CDR3 extends over 14 amino acids. CDR3 in amino acids: CASSLDTLSYEQYF. CDR3 nucleotide sequence: TGTGCCAGCAGTTTAGACACTCTATCCTACGAGCAGTACTTC.

This clonotype was counted at least ten times. The chain combines TRBV6-5 with TRBJ2-7; D is unclear. Germline V gene sequence: CDR1 MNHEY, CDR2 SVGAGI. This CDR3 region has 13 residues. The V end lost 8 bases, the J end lost 1 base, and 12 bases lay between the germline ends. The CDR3 loop reads CASSVLGSYEQYF. CDR3 sequence (DNA): TGTGCCAGCTCGGTGCTGGGGTCCTACGAGCAGTACTTC.

This clonotype was recorded a few times. The V and J genes are TRBV19 and TRBJ1-1; D not resolved. CDR1 LNHDA and CDR2 SQIVND come from the germline V gene (reference sequence). V was shortened by 3 bases and J by 6 bases, with 8 bases between the two germline ends. The CDR3 runs to 12 residues. CDR3 DNA sequence: TGTGCCAGTAGTATGAAGGGAGCTGAAGCTTTCTTT. Amino acids: CASSMKGAEAFF. Based on the CDR3 plus reference TRBV19 and TRBJ1-1, the full variable domain is DGGITQSPKYLFRKEGQNVTLSCEQNLNHDAMYWYRQDPGQGLRLIYYSQIVNDFQKGDIAEGYSVSREKKESFPLTVTSAQKNPTAFYLCASSMKGAEAFFGQGTRLTVV.

The chain couples TRBV29-1 to TRBJ1-3, with unresolved D. Per germline, CDR1 SQVTM and CDR2 ANQGSEA. This CDR3 is built from 14 residues. The V end lost 6 bases, the J end lost 0 bases, and 12 bases lay between the germline ends. CDR3 bases: TGCAGCGTGATAACAGCTATCTCTGGAAACACCATATATTTT. Amino acids: CSVITAISGNTIYF.

V gene TRBV6-4 combines with J gene TRBJ1-1; maybe TRBD1 (6 bases). V lost 2 bases, J lost 1 base, and 8 bases lay in between. The V gene's germline CDR1 is MRHNA and CDR2 SNTAGT. The CDR3 contains 14 residues. CDR3 protein: CASSDPDRNTEAFF. CDR3 nucleotides: TGTGCCAGCAGTGACCCGGACAGGAACACTGAAGCTTTCTTT.

V gene TRBV2 combines with J gene TRBJ2-7; D perhaps matches TRBD2 (6 bases). The CDR3 is 13 residues long. Germline CDR1 is SNHLY and CDR2 is FYNNEI. Trimming took 0 bases from V and 6 from J, leaving 9 bases between them. DNA of the CDR3: TGTGCCAGCAGTGAAGCGCGGGGAGGCGAGCAGTACTTC. Translated: CASSEARGGEQYF.

V gene TRBV7-9 combines with J gene TRBJ1-2; D may be TRBD1 (5 bases). V lost 5 bases, J lost 1 base, and 8 bases lay in between. Germline assignment: CDR1 SEHNR and CDR2 FQNEAQ (reference sequence). The CDR3 contains 13 residues. As DNA, the CDR3 is TGTGCCAGCAGCGGGACCCTTAACTATGGCTACACCTTC. Translating gives CASSGTLNYGYTF.

The chain employs TRBV29-1 and TRBJ2-5; D is perhaps TRBD2 (6 bases). In germline, CDR1 is SQVTM, CDR2 ANQGSEA. The CDR3 extends over 14 amino acids. V shed 5 bases and J shed 4 bases, with 17 bases lying between them. CDR3 in amino acids: CSVIYRGAGETQYF. The DNA of the CDR3 is TGCAGCGTTATTTACCGCGGGGCGGGAGAGACCCAGTACTTC.

This clonotype was counted only a few times. The J gene is TRBJ2-7, the V gene TRBV29-1; maybe TRBD2 (5 bases). Germline V gene sequence: CDR1 SQVTM, CDR2 ANQGSEA. The germline V and J ends were trimmed by 1 base and 1 base, with 5 bases remaining between them. The CDR3 covers 12 residues. The CDR3 region has the DNA TGCAGCGTTGAAGGGGAGTCCTACGAGCAGTACTTC. It specifies CSVEGESYEQYF.

At least ten counts were recorded for this clonotype. The V gene is TRBV7-9, the J gene TRBJ2-7, with no clear D. The CDR3 has 11 residues. The V end lost 4 bases, the J end lost 4 bases, and 5 bases lay between the germline ends. Germline CDR1 SEHNR, CDR2 FQNEAQ (reference sequence). The CDR3: CASSSEYEQYF. The DNA of the CDR3 is TGTGCCAGCAGCTCAGAATACGAGCAGTACTTC.

The CDR3 is CASSRATNTEAFF. CDR3 sequence (DNA): TGTGCCAGCAGCCGCGCCACAAACACTGAAGCTTTCTTT. The genes are TRBV7-2 and TRBJ1-1; D gene ambiguous. CDR1 and CDR2 (germline): SGHTA, FQGNSA. Trimming took off 5 bases at V and 2 bases at J, with 9 bases between the two ends. This CDR3 has 13 residues.

This clonotype was observed many times. J is TRBJ1-5 and V is TRBV6-2 or TRBV6-3, with D possibly matching TRBD1 (6 bases). CDR1 MNHEY and CDR2 SVGEGT come from the germline V gene. V was trimmed by 7 bases and J by 3 bases, leaving 10 bases between them. This CDR3 spans 13 amino acids. Here the CDR3 DNA reads TGTGCCAGCACCAACAGGGTCAATCAGCCCCAGCATTTT. Translating it yields CASTNRVNQPQHF.

The chain uses TRBV5-1 and TRBJ1-2, with unresolved D. The V end was cut by 4 bases, the J end by 4 bases, with 14 bases between. CDR1 is SGHRS and CDR2 is YFSETQ in the germline V gene. The CDR3 is 14 residues long. The CDR3 loop reads CASSPNDVRYGYTF. The DNA for the CDR3 is TGCGCCAGCAGCCCCAACGACGTACGCTATGGCTACACCTTC.

This clonotype was counted a few times. The junction and the germline gene differ at one end; a read error may be behind it. The chain combines TRBV7-3 with TRBJ2-2; TRBD1 aligns across 9 bases. The CDR3 is 9 amino acids. Germline-derived CDR1 and CDR2 are SGHTA and FQGTGA. The CDR3 region is CASSNTGGF. The CDR3 DNA follows: TGTGCCAGCAGCAACACAGGGGGCTTT.

This chain connects TRBV15 to TRBJ1-1; D is unresolved. Trimming pared 3 bases from V and 4 bases from J, leaving 9 bases between. CDR3 length equals 13 residues. Per germline, CDR1 LNHNV and CDR2 YYDKDF (reference sequence). CDR3 coding DNA: TGTGCCACCAGCAGCTTAGGAGGCACTGAAGCTTTCTTT. Translated, it gives CATSSLGGTEAFF.

The chain combines TRBV15 with TRBJ1-1; D gene unclear. Germline values: CDR1 LNHNV, CDR2 YYDKDF (reference sequence). The CDR3 has 15 amino acids. Trimming removed 2 bases from V and 5 bases from J, with 15 bases in between. CDR3 sequence: CATSRPGKGRTEAFF. The CDR3 DNA reads as TGTGCCACCAGCAGACCCGGGAAAGGGAGAACTGAAGCTTTCTTT.

The chain carries TRBV19 and TRBJ1-1, with D perhaps matching TRBD1 (6 bases). Looked up from germline, CDR1 is LNHDA and CDR2 is SQIVND (reference sequence). The length of the CDR3 is 14 residues. Trimming cost V 3 bases and J 0 bases, with 8 bases left between them. The CDR3 sequence: CASSMTGMNTEAFF. The CDR3 DNA is TGTGCCAGTAGTATGACAGGAATGAACACTGAAGCTTTCTTT.